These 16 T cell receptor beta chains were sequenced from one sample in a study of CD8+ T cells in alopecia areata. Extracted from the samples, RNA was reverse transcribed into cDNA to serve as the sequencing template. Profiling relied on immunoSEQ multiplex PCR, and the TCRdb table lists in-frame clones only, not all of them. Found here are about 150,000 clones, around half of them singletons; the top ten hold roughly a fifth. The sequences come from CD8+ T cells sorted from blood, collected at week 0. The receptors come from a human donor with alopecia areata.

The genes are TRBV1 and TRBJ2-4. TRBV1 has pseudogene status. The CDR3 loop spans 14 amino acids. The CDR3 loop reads CTSSHKRWENIQYF. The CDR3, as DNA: TGCACCAGCAGCCATAAGAGATGGGAAAACATTCAGTACTTC.

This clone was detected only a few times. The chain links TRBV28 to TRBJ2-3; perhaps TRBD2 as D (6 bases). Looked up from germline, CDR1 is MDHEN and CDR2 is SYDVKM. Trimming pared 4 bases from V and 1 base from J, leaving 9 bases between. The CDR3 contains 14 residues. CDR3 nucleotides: TGTGCCAGCAGTTGGGAGCGGGGCACAGATACGCAGTATTTT. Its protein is CASSWERGTDTQYF.

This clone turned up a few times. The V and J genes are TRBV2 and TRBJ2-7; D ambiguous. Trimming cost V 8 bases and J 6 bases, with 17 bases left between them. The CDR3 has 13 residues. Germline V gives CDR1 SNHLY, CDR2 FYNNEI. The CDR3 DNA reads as TGTGCCAGCGGCGAAGGGTCGAATCGCGAGCAGTACTTC. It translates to CASGEGSNREQYF.

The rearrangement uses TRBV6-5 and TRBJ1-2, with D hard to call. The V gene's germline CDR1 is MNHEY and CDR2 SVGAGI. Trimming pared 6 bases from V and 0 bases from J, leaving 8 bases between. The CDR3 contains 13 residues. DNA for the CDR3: TGTGCCAGCAGCTACAACGCTAACTATGGCTACACCTTC. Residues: CASSYNANYGYTF.

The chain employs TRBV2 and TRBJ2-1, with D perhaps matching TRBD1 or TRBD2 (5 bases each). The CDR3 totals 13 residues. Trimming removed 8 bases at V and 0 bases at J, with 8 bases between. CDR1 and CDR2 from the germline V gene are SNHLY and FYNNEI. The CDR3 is CASHGASYNEQFF. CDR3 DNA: TGTGCCAGCCACGGGGCCTCCTACAATGAGCAGTTCTTC.

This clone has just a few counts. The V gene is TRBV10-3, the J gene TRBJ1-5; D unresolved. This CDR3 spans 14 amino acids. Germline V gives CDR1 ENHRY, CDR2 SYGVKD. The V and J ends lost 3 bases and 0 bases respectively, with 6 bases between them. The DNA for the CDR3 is TGTGCCATCAGTGACGTAGGTAGCAATCAGCCCCAGCATTTT. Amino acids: CAISDVGSNQPQHF.

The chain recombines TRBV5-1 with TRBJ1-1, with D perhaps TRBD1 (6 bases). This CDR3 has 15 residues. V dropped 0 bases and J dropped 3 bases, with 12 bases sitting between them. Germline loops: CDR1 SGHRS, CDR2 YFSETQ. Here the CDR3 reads CASSLVGGDDTEAFF. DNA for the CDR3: TGCGCCAGCAGCTTGGTCGGGGGCGACGACACTGAAGCTTTCTTT.

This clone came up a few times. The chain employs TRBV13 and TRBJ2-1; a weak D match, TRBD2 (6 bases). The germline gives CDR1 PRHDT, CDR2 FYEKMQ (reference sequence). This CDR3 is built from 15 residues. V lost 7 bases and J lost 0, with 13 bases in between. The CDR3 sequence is CASTPRGGSYNEQFF. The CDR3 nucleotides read TGTGCCAGCACCCCGCGGGGAGGCTCCTACAATGAGCAGTTCTTC. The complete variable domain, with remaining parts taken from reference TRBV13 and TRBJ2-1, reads AAGVIQSPRHLIKEKRETATLKCYPIPRHDTVYWYQQGPGQDPQFLISFYEKMQSDKGSIPDRFSAQQFSDYHSELNMSSLELGDSALYFCASTPRGGSYNEQFFGPGTRLTVL.

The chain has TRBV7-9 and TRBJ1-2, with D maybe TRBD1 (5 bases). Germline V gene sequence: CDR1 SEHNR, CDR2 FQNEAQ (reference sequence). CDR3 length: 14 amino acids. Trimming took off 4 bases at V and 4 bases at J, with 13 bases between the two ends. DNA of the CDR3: TGTGCCAGCAGCTCAGGGACGGAGATCTATGGCTACACCTTC. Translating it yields CASSSGTEIYGYTF.

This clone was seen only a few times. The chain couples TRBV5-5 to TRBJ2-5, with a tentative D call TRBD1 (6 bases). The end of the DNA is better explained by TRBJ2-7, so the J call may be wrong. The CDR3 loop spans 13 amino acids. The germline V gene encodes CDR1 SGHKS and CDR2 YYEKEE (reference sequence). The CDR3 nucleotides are TGTGCCAGCAGCTACGGGACAAATTACGAGCAGTACTTC. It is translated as CASSYGTNYEQYF.

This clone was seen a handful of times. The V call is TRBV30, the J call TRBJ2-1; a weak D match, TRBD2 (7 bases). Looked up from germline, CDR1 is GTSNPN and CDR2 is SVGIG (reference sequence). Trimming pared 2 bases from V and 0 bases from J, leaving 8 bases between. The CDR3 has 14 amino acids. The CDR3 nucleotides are TGTGCCTGGAGTCGGGGGGCCTCCTACAATGAGCAGTTCTTC. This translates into CAWSRGASYNEQFF. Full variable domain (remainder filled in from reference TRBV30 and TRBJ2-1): SQTIHQWPATLVQPVGSPLSLECTVEGTSNPNLYWYRQAAGRGLQLLFYSVGIGQISSEVPQNLSASRPQDRQFILSSKKLLLSDSGFYLCAWSRGASYNEQFFGPGTRLTVL.

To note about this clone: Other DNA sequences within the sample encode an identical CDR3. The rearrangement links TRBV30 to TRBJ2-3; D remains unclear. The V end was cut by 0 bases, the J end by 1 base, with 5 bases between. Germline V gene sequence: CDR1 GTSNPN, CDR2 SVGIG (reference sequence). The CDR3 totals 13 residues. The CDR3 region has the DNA TGTGCCTGGAGTGTAGGAGGCACAGATACGCAGTATTTT. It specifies CAWSVGGTDTQYF.

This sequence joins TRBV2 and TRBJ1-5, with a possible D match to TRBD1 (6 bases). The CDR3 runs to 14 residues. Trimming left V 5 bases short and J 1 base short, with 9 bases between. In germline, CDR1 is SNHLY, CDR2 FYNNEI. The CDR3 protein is CASSPGDSNQPQHF. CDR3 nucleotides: TGTGCCAGCAGTCCAGGGGACAGCAATCAGCCCCAGCATTTT.

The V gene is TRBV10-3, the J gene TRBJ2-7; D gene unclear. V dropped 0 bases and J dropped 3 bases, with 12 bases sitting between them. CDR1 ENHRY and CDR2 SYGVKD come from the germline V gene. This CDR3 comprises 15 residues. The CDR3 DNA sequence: TGTGCCATCAGTGAGTCGTCCCAAACCCTCTACGAGCAGTACTTC. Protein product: CAISESSQTLYEQYF.

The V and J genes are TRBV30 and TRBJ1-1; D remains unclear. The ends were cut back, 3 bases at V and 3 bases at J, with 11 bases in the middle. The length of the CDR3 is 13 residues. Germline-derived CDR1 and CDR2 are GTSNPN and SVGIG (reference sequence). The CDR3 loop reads CAWRAQADTEAFF. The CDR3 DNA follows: TGTGCCTGGAGGGCCCAGGCGGACACTGAAGCTTTCTTT.

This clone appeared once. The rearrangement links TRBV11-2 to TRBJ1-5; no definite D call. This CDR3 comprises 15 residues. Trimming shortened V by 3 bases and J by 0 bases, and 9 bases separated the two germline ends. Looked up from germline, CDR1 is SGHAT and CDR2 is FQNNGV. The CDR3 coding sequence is TGTGCCAGCAGCTTGGCGGGGAATAGCAATCAGCCCCAGCATTTT. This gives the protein CASSLAGNSNQPQHF.